A selection of T cell receptor beta chains follows, all from one sample in a study of blood T cell repertoires in COVID-19. Repertoires were generated with immunoSEQ multiplex PCR, while TCRdb's copy carries only in-frame clones and drops some. The sample includes approximately 300,000 clones, roughly 90% of them seen just once. The sample taken for sequencing was peripheral blood. The source is a woman under 40 with COVID-19, enrolled during active disease. Each CDR3 is given with its conserved first and last residue. D genes are given only for firm matches. Expanded clones get a size class; other rows say once, few or many, or leave the size out.

TRBV28	TRBD1	NA	TRBJ1-2	TGTGCCAGCAGTCCCCACAGGGGGCAACGTTATGGCTACACCTTC	CASSPHRGQRYGYTF
TRBV3-1/TRBV3-2	TRBD1	NA	TRBJ1-6	TGTGCCAGCAGCCACCAGGACAGGGTGTCACCCCTCCACTTT	CASSHQDRVSPLHF
TRBV19	TRBD2	NA	TRBJ2-7	TGTGCCAGTAGCCGCGATAGCGGGAGGGGGGACGAGCAGTACTTC	CASSRDSGRGDEQYF
TRBV19	NA	NA	TRBJ2-1	TGTGCCAGTAGTACCCCCCCCGCTAGAAATGAGCAGTTCTTC	CASSTPPARNEQFF
TRBV6-5	NA	NA	TRBJ1-5	TGTGCCAGCAGCGTACGGGGGGGCAATCAGCCCCAGCATTTT	CASSVRGGNQPQHF
TRBV5-4	NA	NA	TRBJ1-2	TGTGCCAGCAGCTTAGCGACCCCGAACTATGGCTACACCTTC	CASSLATPNYGYTF
TRBV5-4	TRBD2	NA	TRBJ2-5	TGTGCCAGCAGCCGGGGCCTAGCGGGCGTCGGGACCCAGTACTTC	CASSRGLAGVGTQYF
TRBV28	TRBD2	NA	TRBJ2-7	TGTGCCAGCAGTGCGGGAGGAACGACCTCCTACGAGCAGTACTTC	CASSAGGTTSYEQYF
TRBV30	NA	NA	TRBJ2-7	TGTGCCTGGAGTGTGGGCAGTGTACGAGAGCAGTACTTC	CAWSVGSVREQYF
TRBV6-5	NA	NA	TRBJ1-5	TGTGCCAGCAGGCGGGGGGGCAATCAGCCCCAGCATTTT	CASRRGGNQPQHF
TRBV5-6	NA	NA	TRBJ1-4	TGTGCCAGCAGCTTCGTCGGGACAAAAACTGAAAAACTGTTTTTT	CASSFVGTKTEKLFF
TRBV6-6	NA	once	TRBJ1-5	TGTGCCAGCAGTTACATGGAACTACAGCCCCAGCATTTT	CASSYMELQPQHF
TRBV10-3	TRBD2	NA	TRBJ2-2	TGTGCCATCAGTACGGGACTAGCGGAATCCGGGGAGCTGTTTTTT	CAISTGLAESGELFF
TRBV25-1	NA	NA	TRBJ2-1	TGTGCCAGCAGTGGAGTAGTTGAGGGGCAGGGGCACAATGAGCAGTTCTTC	CASSGVVEGQGHNEQFF
TRBV19	NA	few	TRBJ2-5	TGTGCCAGTAGTATAGCCAGGGCCGTACAAGAGACCCAGTACTTC	CASSIARAVQETQYF
TRBV4-2	TRBD2	NA	TRBJ2-1	TGTGCCAGCAGCCACTCCGGGACTAGCGGCCTTAGCTCCTACAATGAGCAGTTCTTC	CASSHSGTSGLSSYNEQFF
TRBV29-1	TRBD2	NA	TRBJ2-3	TGCAGCGCCAGACTAGCGGGGGTACGCACAGATACGCAGTATTTT	CSARLAGVRTDTQYF
TRBV5-1	TRBD1	NA	TRBJ2-2	TGCGCCAGCAGCTACGGACAGGGGGCGCCGAACACCGGGGAGCTGTTTTTT	CASSYGQGAPNTGELFF
TRBV9	NA	NA	TRBJ1-6	TGTGCCAGCAGCGTAGGGGAGGCTTCACCCCTCCACTTT	CASSVGEASPLHF
TRBV21-1	NA	NA	TRBJ2-1	TGTGCCAGCAGCATGGTTGACATCGACTACAATGAGCAGTTCTTC	CASSMVDIDYNEQFF
TRBV5-1	TRBD2	NA	TRBJ2-5	TGCGCCAGCAGCACTACTAGCGGGAGGCAAGAGACCCAGTACTTC	CASSTTSGRQETQYF
TRBV13	NA	once	TRBJ2-3	TGTGCCAGCAGCTTAAGGGGGGGAGATACGCAGTATTTT	CASSLRGGDTQYF